The sequence of this T cell receptor beta chain was determined in a study of blood T cell repertoires in COVID-19. The overall study: PBMCs, B-cell-depleted T cells, or T cells provided the cDNA or gDNA that made up the material.

Using immunoSEQ multiplex PCR, the repertoire was profiled, and TCRdb retains in-frame clones only, with some absent. Here the sample spans more than 80,000 clones, over 75% being singletons. This CDR3 comprises 11 residues. Germline V gene data show CDR1 as SGHNT and CDR2 as YENEEA. V lost 10 bases to trimming and J lost 7 bases; unmatched junction nucleotides: 7. The sequenced sample was peripheral blood. The chain couples TRBV11-3 to TRBJ2-7, with TRBD2 matching 7 bases. The sequence was collected from a woman in her 70s with acute or convalescent COVID-19. The chain's CDR3 is CAIDREGEQYF. The CDR3 DNA is TGTGCCATCGATAGGGAGGGGGAGCAGTACTTC.